This is a list of T cell receptor beta chains from one sample in a study of T cell responses to AZD1222 COVID-19 vaccine. Some clones are missing from TCRdb's copy, which holds only in-frame ones; the method was immunoSEQ multiplex PCR. The sample contains about 150,000 clones, over 90% of which appear only once. The specimen comprised peripheral blood, sampled on day 0 of AZD1222 vaccination. The receptors stem from an adult in good health. Both conserved end residues are part of each CDR3. A D gene is named only where the DNA matches it firmly. Rows give clone size only sometimes, using once, few, many, or a class for an expanded clone.

>.|TRBV28|TRBJ2-1|TRBD1
CASTSGQDNEQFF
TGTGCCAGCACCTCCGGACAGGACAATGAGCAGTTCTTC
>.|TRBV18|TRBJ1-5|TRBD1
CASSHGTGHSNQPQHF
TGTGCCAGCTCACACGGGACAGGGCATAGCAATCAGCCCCAGCATTTT
>.|TRBV25-1|TRBJ1-5|.
CASSEFGPGLKPQHF
TGTGCCAGCAGTGAATTTGGGCCAGGGTTAAAGCCCCAGCATTTT
>.|TRBV9|TRBJ1-2|.
CASSVVAGDGYTF
TGTGCCAGCAGCGTAGTTGCAGGCGATGGCTACACCTTC
>few|TRBV4-2|TRBJ1-2|.
CASSQVGRAPANYGYTF
TGTGCCAGCAGCCAAGTTGGCCGAGCCCCTGCTAACTATGGCTACACCTTC
>.|TRBV27|TRBJ2-1|TRBD1
CASSFTGGNEQFF
TGTGCCAGCAGTTTTACAGGGGGCAATGAGCAGTTCTTC
>.|TRBV4-2|TRBJ2-2|.
CASSQPLNNTGELFF
TGTGCCAGCAGCCAACCCCTTAATAACACCGGGGAGCTGTTTTTT
>.|TRBV4-1|TRBJ2-5|.
CASSQVGFVETQYF
TGCGCCAGCAGCCAAGTTGGTTTTGTTGAGACCCAGTACTTC
>.|TRBV4-2|TRBJ2-1|.
CASSQGLVFEQFF
TGTGCCAGCAGCCAAGGACTAGTCTTTGAGCAGTTCTTC
>.|TRBV15|TRBJ2-2|.
CATSRDEAIRRENTGELFF
TGTGCCACCAGCAGAGATGAGGCTATCCGCAGGGAAAACACCGGGGAGCTGTTTTTT
>.|TRBV5-6|TRBJ2-2|.
CASRSYNTGELFF
TGTGCCAGCAGATCATACAACACCGGGGAGCTGTTTTTT